This T cell receptor (beta chain) stems from a study of a mutant IDH1 vaccine in newly diagnosed glioma. Whole-study context: Patients under treatment included 62.5% males and 37.5% females and had a mean age of roughly 43 years.

Time point reported: baseline, week 1 (first vaccination visit). Treatment given: pre-vaccination baseline after standard-of-care therapy. Donors had new IDH1-mutant astrocytomas of WHO grade 3 or 4 (ATRX-lost). The CDR3 totals 17 residues. The method was immunoSEQ multiplex PCR; TCRdb's version includes in-frame clones alone and lacks a portion of them. The profile shows about 92,000 clones, about four fifths of them singletons. Overall study results and limits: The study observed vaccine-induced immune responses in 93.3% of patients. Pseudoprogression seemed unlinked to shifts in top peripheral T cell clonotypes.

Concerning this clone itself: Its antigen is unidentified.

This receptor was identified in a woman between 45 and 60 years old with glioma. The chain combines TRBV12-1 with TRBJ2-2; TRBD2 reflects the table's D call only, with no check against the DNA. TRBV12-1 is deemed a pseudogene. The specimen comprised PBMCs, sampled from a glioma patient treated with radiotherapy, temozolomide or both. Here the CDR3 reads CASSLGEVAENTGELFF. CDR3 nucleotide sequence: TGTGCCAGCAGCTTGGGGGAGGTAGCGGAGAACACCGGGGAGCTGTTTTTT.